The 27 T cell receptor beta chains below were found in one sample sequenced in a study of CD8+ T cells in alopecia areata (dated by TCRdb to 2017 to 2018). The method was the immunoSEQ multiplex PCR assay. To provide template for TCR sequencing, every sample had RNA extracted and reverse transcribed into cDNA. TCRdb holds this immuneACCESS table with in-frame rearrangements only. Some clones are missing; in checked studies, unresolved V genes explain under half, and the rest has no known cause. This sample has 150,000 to 200,000 clones in its table, and around 57% of those were observed once. About 4.9% of the sample is in the top ten clones. Sequencing was performed on CD4+ T cells sorted from blood. These receptors originate from a human donor in good health.

V and J are TRBV15 and TRBJ1-4; D may be TRBD1 (5 bases). Looked up from germline, CDR1 is LNHNV and CDR2 is YYDKDF (reference sequence). CDR3 length: 14 residues. V was shortened by 0 bases and J by 14 bases, with 16 bases between the two germline ends. As DNA, the CDR3 is TGTGCCACCAGCAGAGAGAGTAGAGGAGGGGCTCTGTTTTTT. Its translation is CATSRESRGGALFF.

The chain joins TRBV30 to TRBJ1-1; D might be TRBD1 (6 bases). Trimming removed 1 base at V and 3 bases at J, with 12 bases between. The germline gives CDR1 GTSNPN, CDR2 SVGIG (reference sequence). The CDR3 spans 14 residues. The CDR3 protein is CAWSATGSYTEAFF. DNA for the CDR3: TGTGCCTGGAGTGCAACAGGGTCTTACACTGAAGCTTTCTTT.

This rearrangement joins TRBV7-2 to TRBJ2-4, with D perhaps matching TRBD2 (6 bases). Germline CDR1 and CDR2: SGHTA and FQGNSA. CDR3 length equals 14 residues. Trimming shortened V by 3 bases and J by 6 bases, and 12 bases separated the two germline ends. CDR3 nucleotides: TGTGCCAGCAGCTTTGGCGGGGCGTTAAACATTCAGTACTTC. The encoded protein is CASSFGGALNIQYF.

The J gene is TRBJ2-1, the V gene TRBV7-9, with 7 bases identical to TRBD2. CDR3 length: 17 residues. J was trimmed by 4 bases and V by 3 bases; bases with no gene match: 12. Germline V gene sequence: CDR1 SEHNR, CDR2 FQNEAQ (reference sequence). CDR3 region: CASSLGGSSGKYNEQFF. Here the CDR3 DNA reads TGTGCCAGCAGCTTGGGGGGGTCAAGCGGGAAGTACAATGAGCAGTTCTTC.

Only a few counts were recorded for this clone. The rearrangement links TRBV2 to TRBJ2-2; D is undetermined. The CDR3 totals 14 residues. V lost 4 bases and J 5 bases, leaving 11 bases between the germline ends. The germline gives CDR1 SNHLY, CDR2 FYNNEI. The CDR3 DNA reads as TGTGCCAGCAGTGGTGCGCACCAGACCGGGGAGCTGTTTTTT. Its translation: CASSGAHQTGELFF.

This clone was detected ten times or more. This rearrangement joins TRBV23-1 to TRBJ1-1; the D is unclear. TRBV23-1 is filed as an ORF, its function uncertain. The CDR3 length is 16 residues. Trimming cost V 6 bases and J 0 bases, with 17 bases left between them. This CDR3 is CASSHKDGRMNTEAFF. The CDR3 nucleotides read TGCGCCAGCAGCCACAAGGATGGGCGGATGAACACTGAAGCTTTCTTT.

This clone was seen once. The V gene is TRBV7-2, the J gene TRBJ2-5; TRBD1 matches 7 bases. Trimming at V came to 7 bases and at J to 5 bases, leaving 13 bases not matched to a gene. This CDR3 has 15 amino acids. Looked up from germline, CDR1 is SGHTA and CDR2 is FQGNSA. The CDR3 here is CASTPGGWFAETQYF. The CDR3 nucleotides are TGTGCCAGCACCCCAGGGGGATGGTTCGCGGAGACCCAGTACTTC.

CDR3 loop: CSVPSTGKVTLGGGYTF. As DNA, the CDR3 is TGCAGCGTCCCCAGCACAGGGAAGGTGACCCTAGGTGGAGGCTACACCTTC. The V and J genes are TRBV29-1 and TRBJ1-2; perhaps TRBD1 as D (6 bases). Germline CDR1 reads SQVTM; CDR2 reads ANQGSEA. The CDR3 is 17 residues long. The V gene lost 6 bases and the J gene lost 8 bases, with 31 bases spanning the gap.

CDR3 region: CAWSLRPVNEQFF. CDR3 DNA: TGTGCCTGGAGTCTACGTCCCGTCAATGAGCAGTTCTTC. The chain carries TRBV30 and TRBJ2-1, with D uncertain. With 2 bases removed from V and 6 bases from J, the gap between germline ends came to 11 bases. The CDR3 loop spans 13 amino acids. CDR1 and CDR2 from the germline V gene are GTSNPN and SVGIG (reference sequence).

The genes are TRBV5-4 and TRBJ2-7, with a possible D match to TRBD1 (6 bases). This CDR3 is built from 15 residues. Germline V lookup: CDR1 SGHNT, CDR2 YYREEE (reference sequence). V lost 5 bases and J 2 bases, leaving 17 bases between the germline ends. CDR3 protein: CASSMGATGTYEQYF. The CDR3, as DNA: TGTGCCAGCAGTATGGGGGCCACAGGGACCTACGAGCAGTACTTC.

The CDR3 loop is CASSLAMGTETQYF. DNA of the CDR3: TGTGCCAGCAGCTTGGCCATGGGGACAGAGACCCAGTACTTC. The rearrangement uses TRBV5-6 and TRBJ2-5, with D perhaps given as TRBD1 or TRBD2 (5 bases each). V gave up 0 bases and J gave up 4 bases, with 10 bases separating them. CDR1 is SGHDT and CDR2 is YYEEEE in the germline V gene. The CDR3 length is 14 residues.

This chain connects TRBV30 to TRBJ2-7; no definite D call. The V end was cut by 1 base, the J end by 0 bases, with 7 bases between. Germline CDR1 and CDR2: GTSNPN and SVGIG (reference sequence). The CDR3 sequence is 13 residues long. The CDR3 region has the DNA TGTGCCTGGAGTGGCCTGCTCTCCTACGAGCAGTACTTC. The encoded protein is CAWSGLLSYEQYF.

The rearrangement uses TRBV29-1 and TRBJ1-2, with D possibly TRBD1 on 5 matching bases. CDR1 is SQVTM and CDR2 is ANQGSEA in the germline V gene. With 0 bases removed from V and 8 bases from J, the gap between germline ends came to 10 bases. This CDR3 has 12 residues. CDR3 amino acids: CSVEDRGGGYTF. In DNA form, the CDR3 reads TGCAGCGTTGAAGATAGGGGCGGGGGCTACACCTTC.

This rearrangement joins TRBV5-1 to TRBJ2-5; D ambiguous. In germline, CDR1 is SGHRS, CDR2 YFSETQ. This CDR3 is 13 amino acids long. Trimming pared 0 bases from V and 0 bases from J, leaving 3 bases between. Here the CDR3 reads CASSLDYQETQYF. The CDR3 DNA sequence: TGCGCCAGCAGCTTGGACTACCAAGAGACCCAGTACTTC.

In regard to this clone: The same CDR3 can be traced to other DNA sequences in this sample. The chain employs TRBV29-1 and TRBJ1-1; 9 bases map to TRBD1. The length of the CDR3 is 13 residues. The trim removed 4 bases at V and 1 base at J, leaving 1 base unmatched. CDR1 SQVTM and CDR2 ANQGSEA come from the germline V gene. The CDR3 region is CSVGGQGNTEAFF. The DNA of the CDR3 is TGCAGCGTTGGGGGACAGGGGAACACTGAAGCTTTCTTT.

This chain connects TRBV28 to TRBJ1-1; the D gene is possibly TRBD1 (6 bases). Germline values: CDR1 MDHEN, CDR2 SYDVKM. This CDR3 region has 14 residues. V shed 6 bases and J shed 1 base, with 12 bases lying between them. The CDR3 loop reads CASSLGTSNTEAFF. CDR3 DNA sequence: TGTGCCAGCAGCCTCGGGACATCGAACACTGAAGCTTTCTTT.

The rearrangement uses TRBV30 and TRBJ2-7; unclear D gene. The germline V gene encodes CDR1 GTSNPN and CDR2 SVGIG (reference sequence). This CDR3 spans 14 amino acids. Trimming removed 4 bases at V and 0 bases at J, with 13 bases between. The CDR3 is CAWNTERSSYEQYF. In DNA form, the CDR3 reads TGTGCCTGGAATACTGAAAGGAGCTCCTACGAGCAGTACTTC.

Comments on this clone: An end of the junction differs from the germline gene, which may be a read error. This chain uses TRBV27 with TRBJ2-7; 8 nucleotides line up with TRBD2. This CDR3 has 11 residues. Germline CDR1 MNHEY, CDR2 SMNVEV (reference sequence). The CDR3 sequence is CASSSGTSLHF. Written as DNA, the CDR3 is TGTGCCAGCAGTTCGGGGACTAGTCTTCACTTC.

V gene TRBV2 combines with J gene TRBJ1-5; no clear D. Germline lookup yields CDR1 SNHLY and CDR2 FYNNEI. This CDR3 region has 14 residues. V was pared by 4 bases and J by 4 bases, with 11 bases between. The CDR3: CASSGTAQNQPQHF. The DNA of the CDR3 is TGTGCCAGCAGTGGGACGGCTCAAAATCAGCCCCAGCATTTT. The whole variable domain, remainder taken from reference TRBV2 and TRBJ1-5, is EPEVTQTPSHQVTQMGQEVILRCVPISNHLYFYWYRQILGQKVEFLVSFYNNEISEKSEIFDDQFSVERPDGSNFTLKIRSTKLEDSAMYFCASSGTAQNQPQHFGDGTRLSIL.

This sequence joins TRBV6-5 and TRBJ2-5, with TRBD2 matching over 7 bases. The CDR3 covers 14 residues. Germline values: CDR1 MNHEY, CDR2 SVGAGI. With V trimmed by 5 bases and J by 2 bases, 5 bases remained unmatched. The CDR3 DNA reads TGTGCCAGCAGTAAAACTAGCGATCAAGAGACCCAGTACTTC. Translating it yields CASSKTSDQETQYF.

The J gene is TRBJ2-3, the V gene TRBV7-4; D is undetermined. The CDR3 has 17 amino acids. V shed 5 bases and J shed 0 bases, with 18 bases lying between them. Germline assignment: CDR1 SGHVT and CDR2 SQSDAQ. The CDR3 coding sequence is TGTGCCAGCAGCCCCCTCTCTGTGGGTAAGAGCACAGATACGCAGTATTTT. Residues: CASSPLSVGKSTDTQYF.

The chain combines TRBV30 with TRBJ2-2; D remains unclear. The CDR3 totals 11 residues. Trimming left V 3 bases short and J 6 bases short, with 5 bases between. In germline, CDR1 is GTSNPN, CDR2 SVGIG (reference sequence). The CDR3 is CAWSEPGELFF. The CDR3 nucleotides are TGTGCCTGGAGCGAGCCCGGGGAGCTGTTTTTT.

This clone was seen only a few times. The chain links TRBV29-1 to TRBJ2-7, with D hard to call. The V end lost 6 bases, the J end lost 5 bases, and 8 bases lay between the germline ends. The CDR3 runs 10 residues. CDR1 and CDR2 (germline): SQVTM, ANQGSEA. CDR3 DNA sequence: TGCAGCGTCCGTTCCAACGAGCAGTACTTC. Translation gives CSVRSNEQYF.

This clone came up a few times. The CDR3 loop reads CASSLRSGSTDTQYF. The CDR3 coding sequence is TGTGCCAGCAGCCTACGTTCAGGAAGCACAGATACGCAGTATTTT. The rearrangement links TRBV7-2 to TRBJ2-3, with D unclear. The germline V and J ends were trimmed by 5 bases and 0 bases, with 12 bases remaining between them. CDR1 is SGHTA and CDR2 is FQGNSA in the germline V gene. The CDR3 is made up of 15 amino acids.

The chain couples TRBV28 to TRBJ1-5, with D maybe TRBD1 (5 bases). Germline V gives CDR1 MDHEN, CDR2 SYDVKM. The CDR3 has 17 amino acids. Trimming removed 5 bases from V and 3 bases from J, with 20 bases in between. The CDR3 DNA follows: TGTGCCAGCAGTCCTCACGTCGGGGCAACCTCCAATCAGCCCCAGCATTTT. As protein: CASSPHVGATSNQPQHF. The full variable domain, with the rest looked up from reference TRBV28 and TRBJ1-5, is DVKVTQSSRYLVKRTGEKVFLECVQDMDHENMFWYRQDPGLGLRLIYFSYDVKMKEKGDIPEGYSVSREKKERFSLILESASTNQTSMYLCASSPHVGATSNQPQHFGDGTRLSIL.

The gene calls are TRBV20-1 and TRBJ2-7, with no clear D. The germline CDR1 and CDR2 sequences are DFQATT and SNEGSKA (reference sequence). This CDR3 region has 11 residues. V was shortened by 2 bases and J by 7 bases, with 9 bases between the two germline ends. CDR3 sequence reads: CSARWGQEQYF. CDR3 sequence (DNA): TGCAGTGCTAGATGGGGTCAGGAGCAGTACTTC.

This chain joins TRBV29-1 and TRBJ1-5; 7 bases match TRBD1. The CDR3 has 14 amino acids. The trim removed 5 bases at V and 7 bases at J, leaving 11 bases unmatched. Per the germline V gene, CDR1 is SQVTM and CDR2 is ANQGSEA. CDR3 protein: CSVKFQGVQQPQHF. CDR3 DNA sequence: TGCAGCGTTAAATTTCAGGGGGTGCAGCAGCCCCAGCATTTT.